Listed below are T cell receptor beta chains from one sample, sequenced in a study of blood T cell repertoires in COVID-19. Sequenced by immunoSEQ multiplex PCR; TCRdb stores in-frame clones only, minus some. In the table there are over 130,000 clones, 85% of which are singletons. The sample consisted of peripheral blood. These receptors were taken from a man aged 50 to 60 with acute or convalescent COVID-19. Each CDR3 is given with its conserved first and last residue.

>TRBV12-5
CASGSGQPNQPQHF
>TRBV19
CASRNDWDKRGTGELFF
>TRBV2
CASLTRTGKEQYF
>TRBV9
CASSLGDRGQGNTIYF
>TRBV12-5
CASASSGANVLTF
>TRBV18
CASSPPDRGDGYTF
>TRBV15
CARQGELFF
>TRBV5-1
CASSLVPRGAGYNEQFF
>TRBV6-5
CASTRGFGNQPQHF
>TRBV10-3
CAISPLTSGSYNEQFF
>TRBV28
CASSLYREETQYF
>TRBV19
CASSPGGLSGYTF
>TRBV2
CASNQENIQYF
>TRBV6-1
CASRGRNTEAFF
>TRBV15
CATSRAGVSPLHF
>TRBV27
CASSLRRDSHEKLFF
>TRBV2
CASSVRDSSYEQYF
>TRBV11-3
CASSHGGYGYTF
>TRBV4-1
CASSQYGGANGDEQFF
>TRBV6-1
CASSRTTGIDGYTF
>TRBV5-1
CASSLAGTENGNTIYF
>TRBV7-6
CASSQEGLGSTGELFF
>TRBV14
CASRPQGGTYEQYF
>TRBV10-3
CAISDPLAGMGSPLHF
>TRBV10-2
CASRAHNTGELFF
>TRBV5-1
CASSLGDSLSGNTIYF
>TRBV7-8
CASSPERGRVDGYTF